This T cell receptor beta chain was sequenced for a study of CD8+ T cells in alopecia areata. About the research overall: It was approximately 6-11-week-old female C3H/HeJ mice that received skin from 6-12-month-old C3H/HeJ graft donors with spontaneous alopecia.

TCR sequencing used cDNA made by reverse transcription of extracted RNA. TCRdb keeps only in-frame clones here, not all; method: immunoSEQ multiplex PCR. The repertoire consists of about 1,400 clones, none detected only once. This clone was seen many times. The antigen is not known. Germline and genes here are mouse. The CDR3 goes on 4 residues after the read ends, and that part is filled in from the germline J gene. Looked up from germline, CDR1 is LGHNA and CDR2 is YNLKQL (reference sequence). The CDR3 totals 16 residues. The J segment lost 1 base and the V segment lost 2 bases, leaving 4 bases of the junction unmatched. Study outcomes and limitations: An increase in clonality over normal scalp was evident in lesional scalp, especially alopecia totalis/universalis.

This chain links TRBV5 with TRBJ2-2, with TRBD2 matching 7 bases. What was sequenced was lesional skin. This clonotype was sampled from a C3H/HeJ mouse with alopecia areata. For this mouse line, the MHC haplotype is H2-k. The covered CDR3 bases are TGTGCCAGCAGCCAACGACTGGGAGAAAACACCGGG. Translation gives CASSQRLGENTG. The full CDR3 protein is CASSQRLGENTGQLYF.